The next 11 T cell receptor beta chains were all read from a single sample in a study of shared clonotypes between healthy human individuals. Some clones are missing from TCRdb's copy, which holds only in-frame ones; the method was immunoSEQ multiplex PCR. This sample has fewer than 3 million clones, with around 93% found just once. Source material: naive CD4+ T cells from PBMCs. Indicated subset: CD45RA+ positively selected. The receptors originated from a young man in good health. Some clones in this sample may be carry-over from other donors' samples.

The gene calls are TRBV10-3 and TRBJ2-5, with 8 bases identical to TRBD1. Germline assignment: CDR1 ENHRY and CDR2 SYGVKD. The CDR3 runs 14 residues. V dropped 6 bases and J dropped 5; count of bases not matched to a gene: 8. Here the CDR3 DNA reads TGTGCCATCAGGGATGGGACAGGCGGGGAGACCCAGTACTTC. This gives the protein CAIRDGTGGETQYF.

J is TRBJ1-5 and V is TRBV18, with D tentatively TRBD1 (6 bases). CDR1 and CDR2 (germline): KGHSH, LQKENI. Deletions cut 8 bases from V and 3 bases from J, with 14 bases between. CDR3 length equals 14 residues. CDR3 nucleotide sequence: TGTGCCAGCAGGAGGCCAGGGGACAATCAGCCCCAGCATTTT. Its protein product is CASRRPGDNQPQHF.

The rearrangement joins TRBV7-2 to TRBJ1-4; D perhaps matches TRBD1 (5 bases). The CDR3 contains 14 residues. Germline V CDR1 and CDR2: SGHTA, FQGNSA. Trimming pared 1 base from V and 6 bases from J, leaving 9 bases between. CDR3 coding DNA: TGTGCCAGCAGCTTAGGCCCAGGGTATGAAAAACTGTTTTTT. Protein product: CASSLGPGYEKLFF. The variable domain in full, completed from reference TRBV7-2 and TRBJ1-4, reads GAGVSQSPSNKVTEKGKDVELRCDPISGHTALYWYRQSLGQGLEFLIYFQGNSAPDKSGLPSDRFSAERTGGSVSTLTIQRTQQEDSAVYLCASSLGPGYEKLFFGSGTQLSVL.

This clone was seen only a few times. The rearrangement joins TRBV27 to TRBJ1-1; D gene uncertain. Trimming shortened V by 7 bases and J by 0 bases, and 15 bases separated the two germline ends. This CDR3 contains 15 residues. Per germline, CDR1 MNHEY and CDR2 SMNVEV (reference sequence). The CDR3 DNA reads TGTGCCAGCAAAGTAGGCTCTATCATGAACACTGAAGCTTTCTTT. Amino acids: CASKVGSIMNTEAFF.

This sequence joins TRBV19 and TRBJ2-5; 8 bases agree with TRBD1. In germline, CDR1 is LNHDA, CDR2 SQIVND (reference sequence). V was clipped by 1 base and J by 1 base; unmatched bases: 8. CDR3 length equals 17 residues. As DNA, the CDR3 is TGTGCCAGTAGTATAGTATACTCTGACAGGGGCCAAGAGACCCAGTACTTC. Translating gives CASSIVYSDRGQETQYF.

Concerning this clone: Other DNA sequences in this sample translate to the same CDR3. The chain is built from TRBV11-2 and TRBJ1-1; D is uncertain. CDR1 and CDR2 (germline): SGHAT, FQNNGV. This CDR3 contains 13 residues. The germline V and J ends were trimmed by 3 bases and 1 base, with 6 bases remaining between them. This CDR3 reads CASSFRRNTEAFF. DNA for the CDR3: TGTGCCAGCAGCTTTCGTAGGAACACTGAAGCTTTCTTT.

This chain connects TRBV28 to TRBJ1-3; D gene unclear. The V end lost 8 bases, the J end lost 4 bases, and 9 bases lay between the germline ends. CDR3 length: 12 residues. CDR1 is MDHEN and CDR2 is SYDVKM in the germline V gene. For the CDR3, the DNA is TGTGCCAGCGGGAATAGGGGAAACACCATATATTTT. It yields the protein CASGNRGNTIYF.

The chain links TRBV9 to TRBJ1-1; 7 bases fit TRBD1. The trim removed 0 bases at V and 4 bases at J, leaving 6 bases unmatched. The CDR3 loop spans 15 amino acids. Germline CDR1 reads SGDLS; CDR2 reads YYNGEE. CDR3 sequence (DNA): TGTGCCAGCAGCGTAGGTGGTCAGGGGGGCACTGAAGCTTTCTTT. Residues: CASSVGGQGGTEAFF.

The V call is TRBV7-9, the J call TRBJ2-1; perhaps TRBD1 as D (6 bases). Looked up from germline, CDR1 is SEHNR and CDR2 is FQNEAQ (reference sequence). The CDR3 has 15 residues. The V gene lost 5 bases and the J gene lost 0 bases, with 11 bases spanning the gap. The CDR3 is CASSQQGVSYNEQFF. As DNA, the CDR3 is TGTGCCAGCAGCCAACAGGGTGTCTCCTACAATGAGCAGTTCTTC.

The chain is built from TRBV5-4 and TRBJ2-7, with 7 bases identical to TRBD1. Looked up from germline, CDR1 is SGHNT and CDR2 is YYREEE (reference sequence). The CDR3 contains 18 residues. The V segment lost 0 bases and the J segment 1 base; nucleotides outside the gene matches: 13. CDR3 nucleotide sequence: TGTGCCAGCAGCTTGGATTTGGAGACGACAGGGATATCCTACGAGCAGTACTTC. Translation gives CASSLDLETTGISYEQYF.

This chain connects TRBV27 to TRBJ2-1, with D hard to call. From germline, CDR1 is MNHEY and CDR2 SMNVEV (reference sequence). This CDR3 has 13 amino acids. Trimming pared 5 bases from V and 3 bases from J, leaving 8 bases between. CDR3 residues: CASSTKGYNEQFF. Here the CDR3 DNA reads TGTGCCAGCAGTACCAAAGGCTACAATGAGCAGTTCTTC.